This entry concerns a single T cell receptor (beta chain). V lost 4 bases to trimming and J lost 2 bases; unmatched junction nucleotides: 14. The CDR3 contains 18 residues. CDR1 is SGHDT and CDR2 is YYEEEE in the germline V gene. Libraries were prepared by immunoSEQ multiplex PCR; TCRdb keeps only in-frame clonotypes and omits some of them. The sample has about 380,000 clones, approximately 95% seen once. The sample originates from a study of shared T cell receptors in the human thymus. The receptor was isolated from a human donor. The J gene is TRBJ2-2, the V gene TRBV5-6; 7 bases agree with TRBD2. Specimen: thymocytes. CDR3 sequence (DNA): TGTGCCAGCAGCCCGCCCAGGTACGGGGGGTCTAACACCGGGGAGCTGTTTTTT. Residues: CASSPPRYGGSNTGELFF.